These 9 T cell receptor beta chains originate from one sample sequenced in a study of T cells in Graves' hyperthyroidism and ophthalmopathy. Amplification yielded TCR beta CDR3 regions, with RNA transcripts as the source. HTBI primers were the set used in a first-round RT-PCR of the TCR CDR3. Via MiXCR, TCRdb re-called the multiplex PCR reads, giving one row per CDR3 protein. This table has about 560,000 distinct CDR3 sequences, roughly 17% appearing once. The source material was blood. All receptors come from a woman aged 18-30 years with Graves' hyperthyroidism.

The genes are TRBV19 and TRBJ1-2; no firm D call. The ends were cut back, 0 bases at V and 3 bases at J, with 8 bases in the middle. CDR3 size: 14 residues. Germline CDR1 reads LNHDA; CDR2 reads SQIVND (reference sequence). The CDR3 region has the DNA TGTGCCAGTAGTATAGATGCCAGTTACTATGGCTACACCTTC. Protein product: CASSIDASYYGYTF. Complete variable domain (other parts from reference TRBV19 and TRBJ1-2): DGGITQSPKYLFRKEGQNVTLSCEQNLNHDAMYWYRQDPGQGLRLIYYSQIVNDFQKGDIAEGYSVSREKKESFPLTVTSAQKNPTAFYLCASSIDASYYGYTFGSGTRLTVV.

This clonotype has a handful of counts. This sequence joins TRBV7-9 and TRBJ1-2, with no clear D. The V and J ends lost 0 bases and 0 bases respectively, with 5 bases between them. The V gene's germline CDR1 is SEHNR and CDR2 FQNEAQ (reference sequence). The CDR3 length is 14 residues. CDR3 bases: TGTGCCAGCAGCTTAGCGTCAGCTAACTATGGCTACACCTTC. Protein sequence: CASSLASANYGYTF.

This clonotype occurred many times. This chain links TRBV6-1 with TRBJ2-1; possibly TRBD1 for D (5 bases). Looked up from germline, CDR1 is MNHNS and CDR2 is SASEGT. The CDR3 is made up of 12 amino acids. V lost 6 bases, J lost 10 bases, and 13 bases lay in between. The CDR3 loop reads CASRRRWGEQFF. The CDR3 DNA reads as TGTGCCAGCAGGAGGCGATGGGGCGAGCAGTTCTTC.

There are many counts of this clonotype. The V gene is TRBV7-2, the J gene TRBJ2-1; 11 bases map to TRBD2. CDR1 is SGHTA, CDR2 FQGNSA, per germline. This CDR3 has 18 residues. V lost 4 bases to trimming and J lost 4 bases; unmatched junction nucleotides: 12. DNA for the CDR3: TGTGCCAGCAGCTCCAAGGGGCGGGGACTAGCGGAATACAATGAGCAGTTCTTC. This encodes CASSSKGRGLAEYNEQFF.

The chain links TRBV9 to TRBJ1-3, with D unclear. There are 13 residues in the CDR3. Germline assignment: CDR1 SGDLS and CDR2 YYNGEE. V dropped 1 base and J dropped 3 bases, with 5 bases sitting between them. The CDR3 sequence: CASSVTYGNTIYF. CDR3 bases: TGTGCCAGCAGCGTAACGTATGGAAACACCATATATTTT.

In this sample, this clonotype turned up once. With a much larger clone just one base away, this may be a read error. The chain links TRBV3-1 to TRBJ2-1; the D gene is possibly TRBD2 (5 bases). The germline V gene encodes CDR1 LGHDT and CDR2 YNNKEL (reference sequence). CDR3 length: 13 residues. CDR3 nucleotide sequence: TGTGCCAGCAGCCATGGCGGGCGCGATGAGCAGTCCTTC. Amino acid sequence: CASSHGGRDEQSF.

With regard to this clonotype: This may be a read error, as it is one base from a much larger clone. The chain employs TRBV5-4 and TRBJ2-7; D may be TRBD2 (5 bases). The end of the DNA fits TRBJ2-1 better, so the J call may be wrong. The CDR3 loop spans 15 amino acids. CDR1 and CDR2 from the germline V gene are SGHNT and YYREEE (reference sequence). Here the CDR3 DNA reads TGTGCCAGCAGCTTGGGGCGCGGGCGCTCCTACGAGCAGTTCTTC. This sequence encodes CASSLGRGRSYEQFF.

This clonotype was recorded a few times. The chain has TRBV24-1 and TRBJ2-5, with D perhaps being TRBD1 or TRBD2 (6 bases each). V was clipped by 4 bases and J by 4 bases, with 9 bases between them. The CDR3 runs to 13 residues. From germline, CDR1 is KGHDR and CDR2 SFDVKD. The CDR3 reads CATSEGGRETQYF. CDR3 nucleotide sequence: TGTGCCACCAGTGAGGGGGGCAGAGAGACCCAGTACTTC.

The rearrangement joins TRBV20-1 to TRBJ2-3; a possible D gene is TRBD2 (6 bases). The CDR3 has 13 amino acids. Per the germline V gene, CDR1 is DFQATT and CDR2 is SNEGSKA (reference sequence). V lost 6 bases to trimming and J lost 1 base, with 11 bases between them. The CDR3 spells CSARDSGTDTQYF. The CDR3, as DNA: TGCAGTGCACGGGACTCTGGCACAGATACGCAGTATTTT.